Below, 16 T cell receptor beta chains from the same sample are listed, as sequenced in a study of T cells in localized non-small cell lung cancer. The data were produced by immunoSEQ multiplex PCR, yet TCRdb's version contains in-frame clones alone and is incomplete. The profile shows roughly 9,900 clones, about 90% of them singletons. This material consisted of peripheral blood, taken before any cancer treatment. All receptors derive from a woman aged 40 to 75 with stage I squamous cell lung carcinoma.

This sequence joins TRBV5-1 and TRBJ1-2, with D perhaps matching TRBD1 (5 bases). Trimming removed 0 bases from V and 4 bases from J, with 10 bases in between. The CDR3 spans 14 residues. Germline lookup yields CDR1 SGHRS and CDR2 YFSETQ. CDR3 in DNA: TGCGCCAGCAGCTTGGCGGCGGGACTCTATGGCTACACCTTC. Translated: CASSLAAGLYGYTF. Together with reference TRBV5-1 and TRBJ1-2, the CDR3 gives the full variable domain: KAGVTQTPRYLIKTRGQQVTLSCSPISGHRSVSWYQQTPGQGLQFLFEYFSETQRNKGNFPGRFSGRQFSNSRSEMNVSTLELGDSALYLCASSLAAGLYGYTFGSGTRLTVV.

This rearrangement joins TRBV7-9 to TRBJ2-7, with D hard to call. Germline V gives CDR1 SEHNR, CDR2 FQNEAQ (reference sequence). V was clipped by 1 base and J by 12 bases, with 16 bases between them. There are 13 residues in the CDR3. The CDR3 sequence is CASSLDSATIRYF. The CDR3 DNA is TGTGCCAGCAGCTTAGACAGTGCAACTATTAGGTACTTC. The full variable domain, with the rest looked up from reference TRBV7-9 and TRBJ2-7, is DTGVSQNPRHKITKRGQNVTFRCDPISEHNRLYWYRQTLGQGPEFLTYFQNEAQLEKSRLLSDRFSAERPKGSFSTLEIQRTEQGDSAMYLCASSLDSATIRYFGPGTRLTVT.

V is TRBV7-6 and J is TRBJ1-4; no clear D gene. Deletions cut 2 bases from V and 1 base from J, with 8 bases between. Germline V CDR1 and CDR2: SGHVS, FNYEAQ. This CDR3 contains 15 residues. As DNA, the CDR3 is TGTGCCAGCAGCTTATTCACGGGAACTAATGAAAAACTGTTTTTT. It codes for CASSLFTGTNEKLFF.

The chain uses TRBV5-1 and TRBJ2-5; 10 bases line up with TRBD2. The J segment lost 4 bases and the V segment lost 2 bases, leaving 14 bases of the junction unmatched. The V gene's germline CDR1 is SGHRS and CDR2 YFSETQ. CDR3 size: 18 residues. The CDR3 region has the DNA TGCGCCAGCAGCTTCGGAGTAGCGGGGGGCCCGTTGAGAGAGACCCAGTACTTC. It specifies CASSFGVAGGPLRETQYF.

V and J are TRBV7-2 and TRBJ2-2; possibly TRBD1 for D (6 bases). Germline CDR1 and CDR2: SGHTA and FQGNSA. Trimming pared 6 bases from V and 5 bases from J, leaving 13 bases between. This CDR3 has 14 amino acids. CDR3 residues: CASRKEGGTGELFF. The DNA for the CDR3 is TGTGCCAGCAGAAAGGAAGGGGGAACCGGGGAGCTGTTTTTT.

This sequence joins TRBV5-1 and TRBJ1-2; 8 nucleotides agree with TRBD1. Germline V lookup: CDR1 SGHRS, CDR2 YFSETQ. J lost 5 bases, V lost 3 bases, and 3 bases had no gene match. The CDR3 runs to 13 residues. CDR3 residues: CASSSDRGYGYTF. As DNA, the CDR3 is TGCGCCAGCAGCTCTGACAGGGGATATGGCTACACCTTC.

The genes are TRBV7-3 and TRBJ2-7; 14 nucleotides agree with TRBD2. This CDR3 comprises 18 residues. Looked up from germline, CDR1 is SGHTA and CDR2 is FQGTGA. V was pared by 3 bases and J by 7 bases, with 14 bases of the junction left unmatched. Written as DNA, the CDR3 is TGTGCCAGCAGCTTGGAGACTAGCGGGGGGGCCCGGAGCAGTGAGCAGTACTTC. This gives the protein CASSLETSGGARSSEQYF. Looking up the rest from reference TRBV7-3 and TRBJ2-7 gives the full variable domain: GAGVSQTPSNKVTEKGKYVELRCDPISGHTALYWYRQSLGQGPEFLIYFQGTGAADDSGLPNDRFFAVRPEGSVSTLKIQRTERGDSAVYLCASSLETSGGARSSEQYFGPGTRLTVT.

The chain joins TRBV6-5 to TRBJ2-7; a possible D gene is TRBD1 (5 bases). Germline V gene data show CDR1 as MNHEY and CDR2 as SVGAGI. Trimming took off 3 bases at V and 4 bases at J, with 13 bases between the two ends. This CDR3 contains 14 residues. The DNA for the CDR3 is TGTGCCAGCAGTTATAGCCAGGGAAGGTACGAGCAGTACTTC. Translated, it gives CASSYSQGRYEQYF.

This rearrangement joins TRBV29-1 to TRBJ1-3, with D tentatively TRBD1 (6 bases). Germline CDR1 and CDR2: SQVTM and ANQGSEA. There are 16 residues in the CDR3. Between the trimmed V and J ends, which lost 1 base and 3 bases, there was a span of 16 bases. The CDR3 nucleotides read TGCAGCGTTGAAGCCCGCAGAGGGGGAGGTGGAAACACCATATATTTT. Translated, it gives CSVEARRGGGGNTIYF.

The gene calls are TRBV6-1 and TRBJ1-6; the D is unclear. V gave up 4 bases and J gave up 8 bases, with 6 bases separating them. This CDR3 comprises 12 residues. Germline V gives CDR1 MNHNS, CDR2 SASEGT. CDR3 amino acids: CASSGWDSPLHF. DNA for the CDR3: TGTGCCAGCAGTGGCTGGGATTCACCCCTCCACTTT.

The V call is TRBV2, the J call TRBJ1-5; perhaps TRBD1 as D (6 bases). From germline, CDR1 is SNHLY and CDR2 FYNNEI. V was trimmed by 4 bases and J by 7 bases, leaving 11 bases between them. The CDR3 covers 13 residues. The CDR3 sequence is CASSVQGYQPQHF. The DNA for the CDR3 is TGTGCCAGCAGTGTGCAGGGGTACCAGCCCCAGCATTTT.

The chain recombines TRBV29-1 with TRBJ2-1; no definite D call. The V end was cut by 2 bases, the J end by 6 bases, with 14 bases between. The germline V gene has CDR1 SQVTM and CDR2 ANQGSEA. The CDR3 extends over 14 amino acids. CDR3 coding DNA: TGCAGCGTTGAATCTATTGGGTGGGGCAATGAGCAGTTCTTC. This gives the protein CSVESIGWGNEQFF.

V and J are TRBV6-5 and TRBJ2-3; D may be TRBD2 (6 bases). Trimming left V 8 bases short and J 0 bases short, with 6 bases between. There are 12 residues in the CDR3. Germline V gives CDR1 MNHEY, CDR2 SVGAGI. The DNA of the CDR3 is TGTGCCAGCCGGGGGAGCACAGATACGCAGTATTTT. Translation gives CASRGSTDTQYF.

This clone was detected only once. The V call is TRBV4-1, the J call TRBJ1-1; a weak D match, TRBD1 (6 bases). Trimming took 2 bases from V and 7 from J, leaving 17 bases between them. Germline V gene sequence: CDR1 MGHRA, CDR2 YSYEKL. This CDR3 region has 15 residues. CDR3 nucleotide sequence: TGCGCCAGCAGCCAAAGGCCCAGGGGCGGCGGTGAAGCTTTCTTT. It yields the protein CASSQRPRGGGEAFF.

This rearrangement joins TRBV5-4 to TRBJ2-1; 7 nucleotides align to TRBD2. The CDR3 runs to 15 residues. The V segment lost 3 bases and the J segment 7 bases; nucleotides outside the gene matches: 10. The germline CDR1 and CDR2 sequences are SGHNT and YYREEE (reference sequence). CDR3 sequence (DNA): TGTGCCAGCAGCTGGGGCCGGGACTACGCGAATGAGCAGTTCTTC. Its protein product is CASSWGRDYANEQFF.

The gene calls are TRBV6-5 and TRBJ1-2, with TRBD1 matching over 10 bases. The V gene end was trimmed by 2 bases and the J gene end by 6 bases; junction bases not matched to a gene: 6. The CDR3 is 15 amino acids. Germline V gene lookup returns CDR1 MNHEY and CDR2 SVGAGI. The CDR3 here is CASSYRGDRGNGYTF. In DNA, the CDR3 is TGTGCCAGCAGTTACCGAGGGGACAGGGGCAATGGCTACACCTTC.